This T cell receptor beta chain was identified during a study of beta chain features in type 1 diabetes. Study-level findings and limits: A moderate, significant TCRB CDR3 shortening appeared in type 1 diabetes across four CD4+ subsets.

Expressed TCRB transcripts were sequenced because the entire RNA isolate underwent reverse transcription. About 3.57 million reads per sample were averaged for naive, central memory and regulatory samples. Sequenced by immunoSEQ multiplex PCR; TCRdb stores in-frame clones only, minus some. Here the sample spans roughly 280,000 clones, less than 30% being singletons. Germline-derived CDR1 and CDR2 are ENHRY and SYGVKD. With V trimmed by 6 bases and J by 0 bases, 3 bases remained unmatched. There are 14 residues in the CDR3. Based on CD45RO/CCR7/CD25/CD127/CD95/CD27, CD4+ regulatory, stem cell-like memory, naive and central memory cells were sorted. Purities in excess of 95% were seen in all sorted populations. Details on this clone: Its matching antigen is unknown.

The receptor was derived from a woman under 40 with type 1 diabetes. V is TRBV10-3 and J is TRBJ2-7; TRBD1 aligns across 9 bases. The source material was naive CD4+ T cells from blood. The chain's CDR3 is CAIRGDRDSYEQYF. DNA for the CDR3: TGTGCCATCAGAGGGGACAGGGACTCCTACGAGCAGTACTTC.